Detailed here is one TCR beta chain. With the read ending 3 residues before the CDR3 end, the germline J gene is used to fill in that end. The data belong to a study of T cells in women clearing cervical HPV infection. Here immunoSEQ multiplex PCR was the method, and the copy in TCRdb shows in-frame clones only, minus some. Its table lists approximately 15,000 clones. The ends lost 0 bases at V and 7 bases at J; junction bases unmatched: 7. Germline loops: CDR1 DFQATT, CDR2 SNEGSKA (reference sequence). The CDR3 is made up of 16 amino acids. The TCR originated in a woman between 18 and 69 years old with a cervical HPV16 infection that either progressed to CIN3+ or cleared (not recorded which). Source material: blood buffy coat. The chain uses TRBV20-1 and TRBJ2-2, with 11 bases lining up with TRBD2. CDR3 residues: CSARDRKLAGVGELFF. CDR3 DNA, as far as it was read: TGCAGTGCTAGAGATAGGAAACTAGCGGGGGTCGGGGAG.